The 30 T cell receptor beta chains reported below all come from one sample, sequenced in a study of blood T cell repertoires in COVID-19. Sequenced by immunoSEQ multiplex PCR; TCRdb stores in-frame clones only, minus some. The data hold 150,000 to 170,000 clones, with under 85% observed a single time. The source material was peripheral blood. These receptors all come from a man aged 55 to 70 with COVID-19, enrolled during active disease.

This clone was observed a few times. This rearrangement joins TRBV9 to TRBJ2-3; TRBD1 matches 11 bases. Germline CDR1 and CDR2: SGDLS and YYNGEE. J gave up 5 bases and V 7 bases, and 3 bases lay outside the gene matches. This CDR3 contains 13 residues. The CDR3: CASGTGGKDTQYF. CDR3 coding DNA: TGTGCCAGCGGGACAGGGGGAAAAGATACGCAGTATTTT.

This clone has only one observation. The chain combines TRBV6-6 with TRBJ1-6, with 8 positions matching TRBD1. Germline CDR1 is MNHNY and CDR2 is SVGAGI (reference sequence). V was pared by 6 bases and J by 9 bases, with 7 bases of the junction left unmatched. The CDR3 runs to 14 residues. CDR3 amino acids: CASSDRQGSSPLHF. As DNA, the CDR3 is TGTGCCAGCAGCGACCGACAGGGGAGTTCACCCCTCCACTTT.

This chain connects TRBV24-1 to TRBJ2-5; 8 bases are a match to TRBD1. V lost 4 bases, J lost 4 bases, and 10 bases stayed unmatched. This CDR3 spans 16 amino acids. The germline CDR1 and CDR2 sequences are KGHDR and SFDVKD. As DNA, the CDR3 is TGTGCCACCAGTGACCCCGGACAGGGTAAGGGAGAGACCCAGTACTTC. This codes for CATSDPGQGKGETQYF.

The chain has TRBV7-2 and TRBJ1-1; maybe TRBD1 (6 bases). The CDR3 runs to 14 residues. CDR1 SGHTA and CDR2 FQGNSA come from the germline V gene. V lost 4 bases to trimming and J lost 5 bases, with 14 bases between them. CDR3 in amino acids: CASSSQGQGTEAFF. The CDR3 coding sequence is TGTGCCAGCAGCTCCCAGGGGCAGGGGACTGAAGCTTTCTTT. Full variable domain (missing parts from reference TRBV7-2 and TRBJ1-1): GAGVSQSPSNKVTEKGKDVELRCDPISGHTALYWYRQSLGQGLEFLIYFQGNSAPDKSGLPSDRFSAERTGGSVSTLTIQRTQQEDSAVYLCASSSQGQGTEAFFGQGTRLTVV.

This clone was seen a handful of times. J is TRBJ1-6 and V is TRBV30, with D possibly TRBD1 on 6 matching bases. Germline V lookup: CDR1 GTSNPN, CDR2 SVGIG (reference sequence). The CDR3 totals 16 residues. The V end was cut by 0 bases, the J end by 10 bases, with 19 bases between. The CDR3 here is CAWSVSLGGQGSPLHF. In DNA, the CDR3 is TGTGCCTGGAGTGTTTCTCTGGGGGGGCAGGGCTCACCCCTCCACTTT.

The gene calls are TRBV6-5 and TRBJ1-1; maybe TRBD1 (6 bases). V lost 7 bases and J lost 2, with 14 bases in between. The germline V gene encodes CDR1 MNHEY and CDR2 SVGAGI. The CDR3 contains 14 residues. The CDR3 DNA follows: TGTGCCAGCACCACAGGACAGATAAACACTGAAGCTTTCTTT. Residues: CASTTGQINTEAFF.

V gene TRBV5-3 combines with J gene TRBJ2-7; a weak D match, TRBD1 (6 bases). TRBV5-3 is flagged as an ORF with uncertain function. V gave up 0 bases and J gave up 3 bases, with 13 bases separating them. This CDR3 spans 15 amino acids. The CDR3 region is CARSLGKGGYYEQYF. CDR3 nucleotide sequence: TGTGCCAGAAGCTTGGGTAAAGGGGGTTACTACGAGCAGTACTTC.

The chain links TRBV7-9 to TRBJ1-2; 10 positions match TRBD1. The trim removed 4 bases at V and 4 bases at J, leaving 9 bases unmatched. This CDR3 region has 16 residues. The V gene's germline CDR1 is SEHNR and CDR2 FQNEAQ (reference sequence). CDR3 region: CASSSSGTGEPYGYTF. DNA for the CDR3: TGTGCCAGCAGCTCTTCCGGGACAGGGGAGCCCTATGGCTACACCTTC. The whole variable domain, remainder taken from reference TRBV7-9 and TRBJ1-2, is DTGVSQNPRHKITKRGQNVTFRCDPISEHNRLYWYRQTLGQGPEFLTYFQNEAQLEKSRLLSDRFSAERPKGSFSTLEIQRTEQGDSAMYLCASSSSGTGEPYGYTFGSGTRLTVV.

This clone was seen only once. This chain uses TRBV18 with TRBJ1-2, with D possibly being TRBD1 (5 bases). Germline assignment: CDR1 KGHSH and CDR2 LQKENI. The ends were cut back, 3 bases at V and 0 bases at J, with 14 bases in the middle. The CDR3 runs 16 residues. This CDR3 is CASSPPDSLTNYGYTF. The CDR3 region has the DNA TGTGCCAGCTCACCGCCCGACAGCCTCACTAACTATGGCTACACCTTC.

This clone was detected a few times. This chain links TRBV18 with TRBJ1-1; D may be TRBD1 (5 bases). CDR3 length: 16 residues. V lost 0 bases and J 0 bases, leaving 11 bases between the germline ends. Germline V CDR1 and CDR2: KGHSH, LQKENI. The CDR3 coding sequence is TGTGCCAGCTCACCACCCCAGGGCAGTATGAACACTGAAGCTTTCTTT. Its translation: CASSPPQGSMNTEAFF.

This chain uses TRBV5-1 with TRBJ1-2, with 9 bases that match TRBD1. The CDR3 is 15 residues long. Trimming cost V 0 bases and J 3 bases; bases outside gene matches: 3. Germline V CDR1 and CDR2: SGHRS, YFSETQ. The CDR3 DNA follows: TGCGCCAGCAGCTTGGAAACAGGGGGCGACTATGGCTACACCTTC. Translation: CASSLETGGDYGYTF.

V usage is TRBV7-8 and J usage is TRBJ1-2, with TRBD1 matching over 7 bases. The junction had 2 bases not matched to a gene; V was cut back by 1 base and J by 0 bases. The germline V gene has CDR1 SGHVS and CDR2 FQNEAQ. The CDR3 extends over 15 amino acids. CDR3 sequence reads: CASSLETGPNYGYTF. In nucleotides, the CDR3 is TGTGCCAGCAGCTTAGAGACAGGGCCTAACTATGGCTACACCTTC.

The V call is TRBV19, the J call TRBJ2-6; a possible D gene is TRBD2 (5 bases). In germline, CDR1 is LNHDA, CDR2 SQIVND (reference sequence). Trimming cost V 1 base and J 0 bases, with 10 bases left between them. There are 17 residues in the CDR3. The CDR3 coding sequence is TGTGCCAGTAGTATAGCGGGAACGGGCTCTGGGGCCAACGTCCTGACTTTC. Translation: CASSIAGTGSGANVLTF.

The chain links TRBV2 to TRBJ1-1; 8 bases fit TRBD1. The V gene end was trimmed by 2 bases and the J gene end by 4 bases; junction bases not matched to a gene: 6. Germline CDR1 and CDR2: SNHLY and FYNNEI. The CDR3 sequence is 15 residues long. This CDR3 reads CASSESGQALTEAFF. The CDR3 nucleotides read TGTGCCAGCAGTGAATCGGGACAGGCGCTCACTGAAGCTTTCTTT.

This chain joins TRBV3-1 (or the pseudogene TRBV3-2) and TRBJ1-4; 11 bases line up with TRBD1. Germline CDR1 is LGHDT and CDR2 is YNNKEL (reference sequence). With V trimmed by 3 bases and J by 12 bases, 15 bases remained unmatched. CDR3 length: 17 residues. CDR3 DNA: TGTGCCAGCAGCCATTATCGGACAGGGGGCGGTGGTGTGGAACTGTTTTTT. This translates into CASSHYRTGGGGVELFF.

The J gene is TRBJ2-2, the V gene TRBV6-5; D may be TRBD1 (5 bases). Germline V gives CDR1 MNHEY, CDR2 SVGAGI. V was shortened by 2 bases and J by 2 bases, with 12 bases between the two germline ends. The CDR3 has 16 residues. CDR3 DNA sequence: TGTGCCAGCAGTTACGGTTCAGGGTTCAACACCGGGGAGCTGTTTTTT. Translation: CASSYGSGFNTGELFF.

V and J are TRBV2 and TRBJ2-7, with 7 bases matching TRBD1. CDR1 is SNHLY, CDR2 FYNNEI, per germline. Trimming at V came to 6 bases and at J to 0 bases, leaving 5 bases not matched to a gene. This CDR3 contains 14 residues. The CDR3 DNA reads as TGTGCCAGCAGGGAGACAGGGATCTCCTACGAGCAGTACTTC. Translation: CASRETGISYEQYF.

The sample holds one count of this clone. The rearrangement links TRBV3-1 (or the pseudogene TRBV3-2) to TRBJ1-1, with 11 bases identical to TRBD1. This CDR3 is built from 12 residues. Looked up from germline, CDR1 is LGHDT and CDR2 is YNNKEL (reference sequence). The V segment lost 4 bases and the J segment 13 bases; nucleotides outside the gene matches: 5. CDR3 sequence reads: CASSRGQGAHFF. DNA for the CDR3: TGTGCCAGCAGCCGAGGACAGGGGGCTCATTTCTTT.

This clone was seen more than once but under ten times. The rearrangement joins TRBV27 to TRBJ1-1; D gene ambiguous. Germline-derived CDR1 and CDR2 are MNHEY and SMNVEV (reference sequence). Trimming stripped 2 bases from V and 3 bases from J, with 7 bases between. This CDR3 is 13 amino acids long. Here the CDR3 reads CASSLESYTEAFF. As DNA, the CDR3 is TGTGCCAGCAGTTTAGAAAGCTACACTGAAGCTTTCTTT.

The V gene is TRBV7-9, the J gene TRBJ2-5, with TRBD2 identical over 8 bases. The ends lost 3 bases at V and 4 bases at J; junction bases unmatched: 10. The CDR3 consists of 16 residues. Per the germline V gene, CDR1 is SEHNR and CDR2 is FQNEAQ (reference sequence). DNA for the CDR3: TGTGCCAGCAGCTTCCTTACGGGAGGGCTTGGAGAGACCCAGTACTTC. Its translation is CASSFLTGGLGETQYF.

The rearrangement links TRBV5-4 to TRBJ2-3, with TRBD1 matching over 8 bases. V lost 4 bases to trimming and J lost 0 bases; unmatched junction nucleotides: 10. There are 17 residues in the CDR3. Germline loops: CDR1 SGHNT, CDR2 YYREEE (reference sequence). CDR3 nucleotide sequence: TGTGCCAGCAGCGTCCGGGACAGGACTTATAGCACAGATACGCAGTATTTT. Its translation is CASSVRDRTYSTDTQYF.

The genes are TRBV5-5 and TRBJ1-5; maybe TRBD1 (6 bases). The CDR3 has 15 residues. Per germline, CDR1 SGHKS and CDR2 YYEKEE (reference sequence). Trimming took 4 bases from V and 2 from J, leaving 13 bases between them. The CDR3 DNA follows: TGTGCCAGCAGCACCCGGGACATCGGCAATCAGCCCCAGCATTTT. It is translated as CASSTRDIGNQPQHF. Full variable domain (remainder filled in from reference TRBV5-5 and TRBJ1-5): DAGVTQSPTHLIKTRGQQVTLRCSPISGHKSVSWYQQVLGQGPQFIFQYYEKEERGRGNFPDRFSARQFPNYSSELNVNALLLGDSALYLCASSTRDIGNQPQHFGDGTRLSIL.

The chain couples TRBV11-1 to TRBJ2-7; D is perhaps TRBD2 (6 bases). Trimming left V 5 bases short and J 5 bases short, with 16 bases between. CDR3 length: 14 residues. Looked up from germline, CDR1 is SGHAT and CDR2 is FQDESV (reference sequence). The DNA of the CDR3 is TGTGCCAGCAGCAGGGGAGGTAGCAACAACGAGCAGTACTTC. Protein sequence: CASSRGGSNNEQYF.

The rearrangement links TRBV6-2 or TRBV6-3 to TRBJ1-3; 7 bases align to TRBD1. After removal of 5 bases from V and 0 bases from J, the junction contained 10 bases not matched to a gene. The CDR3 loop spans 17 amino acids. Germline CDR1 reads MNHEY; CDR2 reads SVGEGT. CDR3 sequence reads: CASSGRRTGDSGNTIYF. The CDR3 region has the DNA TGTGCCAGCAGTGGGCGAAGGACAGGTGACTCTGGAAACACCATATATTTT.

This clone appeared a single time. The CDR3 nucleotides read TGCGCCAGCAGCCGGGACAGGGGGGTCGGGGCTGAAGCTTTCTTT. It codes for CASSRDRGVGAEAFF. The genes are TRBV4-3 and TRBJ1-1; 11 positions agree with TRBD1. Germline V gene sequence: CDR1 LGHNA, CDR2 YSLEER. The V segment lost 4 bases and the J segment 6 bases; nucleotides outside the gene matches: 7. The CDR3 spans 15 residues.

J is TRBJ2-5 and V is TRBV6-2 or TRBV6-3, with 9 bases that match TRBD1. The CDR3 runs to 15 residues. V shed 6 bases, J shed 5 bases, and the junction held 10 bases outside the gene matches. The germline CDR1 and CDR2 sequences are MNHEY and SVGEGT. CDR3 in DNA: TGTGCCAGCAGCTGGGGACAGGGTGGATGGGAGACCCAGTACTTC. It codes for CASSWGQGGWETQYF.

V is TRBV10-3 and J is TRBJ1-6, with 9 bases that match TRBD1. The CDR3 is made up of 17 amino acids. The trim removed 2 bases at V and 0 bases at J, leaving 2 bases unmatched. CDR1 ENHRY and CDR2 SYGVKD come from the germline V gene. The CDR3: CAISEETGGSYNSPLHF. The DNA of the CDR3 is TGTGCCATCAGTGAGGAGACAGGGGGCTCCTATAATTCACCCCTCCACTTT.

This chain uses TRBV18 with TRBJ1-4; no clear D gene. Trimming shortened V by 4 bases and J by 3 bases, and 12 bases separated the two germline ends. The germline gives CDR1 KGHSH, CDR2 LQKENI. The CDR3 covers 15 residues. The CDR3 loop reads CASSHPGSANEKLFF. In DNA form, the CDR3 reads TGTGCCAGCTCACACCCGGGAAGTGCTAATGAAAAACTGTTTTTT.

The rearrangement uses TRBV4-2 and TRBJ2-1, with 9 bases fitting TRBD1. CDR1 is LGHNA and CDR2 is YNFKEQ in the germline V gene. V trimming: 3 bases; J trimming: 0 bases; junction bases outside the gene matches: 3. The CDR3 is 16 amino acids. The CDR3 DNA reads as TGTGCCAGCAGCCAGAAGGGACAGGGCTCCTACAATGAGCAGTTCTTC. It specifies CASSQKGQGSYNEQFF.

The gene calls are TRBV19 and TRBJ2-1; TRBD2 matches 12 bases. The CDR3 covers 16 residues. The trim removed 4 bases at V and 4 bases at J, leaving 5 bases unmatched. CDR1 LNHDA and CDR2 SQIVND come from the germline V gene (reference sequence). CDR3 nucleotides: TGTGCCAGTAGTAAGACTAGCGGGAGCCAATACAATGAGCAGTTCTTC. Translation: CASSKTSGSQYNEQFF.